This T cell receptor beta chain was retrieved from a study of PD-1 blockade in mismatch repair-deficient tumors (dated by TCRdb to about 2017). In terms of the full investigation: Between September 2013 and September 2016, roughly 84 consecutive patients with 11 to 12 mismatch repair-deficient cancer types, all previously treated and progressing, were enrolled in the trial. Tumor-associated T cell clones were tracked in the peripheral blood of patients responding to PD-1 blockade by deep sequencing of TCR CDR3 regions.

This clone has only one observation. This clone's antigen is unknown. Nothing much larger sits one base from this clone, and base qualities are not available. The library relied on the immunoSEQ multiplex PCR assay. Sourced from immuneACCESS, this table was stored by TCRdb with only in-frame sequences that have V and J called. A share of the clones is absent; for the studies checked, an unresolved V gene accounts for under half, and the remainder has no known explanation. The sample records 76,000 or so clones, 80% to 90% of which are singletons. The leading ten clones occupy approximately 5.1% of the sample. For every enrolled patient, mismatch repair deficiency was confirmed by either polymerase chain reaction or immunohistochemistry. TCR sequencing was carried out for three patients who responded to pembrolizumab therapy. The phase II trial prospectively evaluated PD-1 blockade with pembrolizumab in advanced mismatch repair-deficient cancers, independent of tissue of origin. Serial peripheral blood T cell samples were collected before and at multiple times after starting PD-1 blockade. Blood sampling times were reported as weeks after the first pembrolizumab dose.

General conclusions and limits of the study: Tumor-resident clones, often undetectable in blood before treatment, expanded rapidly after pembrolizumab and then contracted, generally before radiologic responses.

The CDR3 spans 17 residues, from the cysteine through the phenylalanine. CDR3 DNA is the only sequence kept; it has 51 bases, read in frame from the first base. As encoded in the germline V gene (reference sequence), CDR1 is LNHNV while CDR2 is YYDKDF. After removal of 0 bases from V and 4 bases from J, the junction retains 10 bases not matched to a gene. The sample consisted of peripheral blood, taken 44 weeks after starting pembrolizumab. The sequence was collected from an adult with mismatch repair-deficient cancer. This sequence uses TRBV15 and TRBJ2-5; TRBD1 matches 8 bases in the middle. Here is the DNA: TGTGCCACCAGCAGAGATCAAGGGCCAGGGGGCGCAGAGACCCAGTACTTC. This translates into CATSRDQGPGGAETQYF.